The 9 T cell receptor beta chains given below trace back to one sample, sequenced in a study of cytotoxic CD8 clonotypes in ibrutinib-treated CLL. Assay used: immunoSEQ multiplex PCR; TCRdb lists only in-frame clones, some missing. The sample gives almost 250,000 clones, around three quarters of which show up once; less than 20% is in the top ten. Sequenced here: PBMCs, sampled after 24 months of ibrutinib treatment. The receptor source for this set is a human donor with chronic lymphocytic leukemia.

This clone has only a few counts. The chain carries TRBV11-2 and TRBJ1-5, with 9 bases matching TRBD1. V was clipped by 5 bases and J by 4 bases; unmatched bases: 3. The CDR3 runs to 14 residues. Germline CDR1 and CDR2: SGHAT and FQNNGV. DNA for the CDR3: TGTGCCAGCAGCGACAGGGGGGGAAATCAGCCCCAGCATTTT. Its protein is CASSDRGGNQPQHF. Based on the CDR3 plus reference TRBV11-2 and TRBJ1-5, the full variable domain is EAGVAQSPRYKIIEKRQSVAFWCNPISGHATLYWYQQILGQGPKLLIQFQNNGVVDDSQLPKDRFSAERLKGVDSTLKIQPAKLEDSAVYLCASSDRGGNQPQHFGDGTRLSIL.

The V call is TRBV6-5, the J call TRBJ2-7; TRBD2 is a possible D gene (6 bases). The V and J ends lost 0 bases and 2 bases respectively, with 14 bases between them. Per the germline V gene, CDR1 is MNHEY and CDR2 is SVGAGI. This CDR3 comprises 16 residues. The DNA for the CDR3 is TGTGCCAGCAGTTACTCTGGGGGGATGCCTACCTACGAGCAGTACTTC. It specifies CASSYSGGMPTYEQYF.

The chain employs TRBV28 and TRBJ2-7; 8 nucleotides align to TRBD1. The CDR3 is 14 residues long. CDR1 is MDHEN, CDR2 SYDVKM, per germline. The V and J ends lost 6 bases and 1 base, in that order; junction bases with no gene match: 5. CDR3 DNA: TGTGCCAGCAGAACCGGGACAGGTTCCTACGAGCAGTACTTC. It yields the protein CASRTGTGSYEQYF.

This clone was counted once. The J gene is TRBJ2-2, the V gene TRBV5-1; D is undetermined. V was trimmed by 6 bases and J by 3 bases, leaving 9 bases between them. The CDR3 loop spans 13 amino acids. Germline CDR1 SGHRS, CDR2 YFSETQ. CDR3 in DNA: TGCGCCAGCACCGGGCAGGACACCGGGGAGCTGTTTTTT. This codes for CASTGQDTGELFF.

Only a few counts were recorded for this clone. The chain employs TRBV10-3 and TRBJ2-7; TRBD2 matches at 11 bases. CDR1 and CDR2 from the germline V gene are ENHRY and SYGVKD. J was trimmed by 4 bases and V by 5 bases; bases with no gene match: 4. The CDR3 is 14 amino acids. The CDR3 region has the DNA TGTGCCATCAGTTCCGGGACTAGCGGATACGAGCAGTACTTC. Translated, it gives CAISSGTSGYEQYF.

CDR3 residues: CASSSSTGVNQPQHF. The CDR3 nucleotides are TGTGCCAGCAGTTCTTCAACAGGGGTTAATCAGCCCCAGCATTTT. The rearrangement joins TRBV28 to TRBJ1-5, with 7 positions matching TRBD1. The ends lost 4 bases at V and 4 bases at J; junction bases unmatched: 7. The CDR3 is 15 amino acids. Germline V gene data show CDR1 as MDHEN and CDR2 as SYDVKM.

The chain recombines TRBV27 with TRBJ1-2; D possibly corresponds to TRBD1 (6 bases). Trimming pared 5 bases from V and 7 bases from J, leaving 17 bases between. Looked up from germline, CDR1 is MNHEY and CDR2 is SMNVEV (reference sequence). The CDR3 spans 14 residues. The CDR3 nucleotides read TGTGCCAGCAGTGGACAGAGAACTCCCTCTGGCTACACCTTC. Its translation: CASSGQRTPSGYTF.

The J gene is TRBJ2-7, the V gene TRBV2; possible D gene TRBD1, 6 bases. The V end was cut by 6 bases, the J end by 5 bases, with 20 bases between. CDR3 length: 15 amino acids. Per germline, CDR1 SNHLY and CDR2 FYNNEI. In DNA, the CDR3 is TGTGCCAGCAGGGACACCGGGACAAGAAGCAACGAGCAGTACTTC. Residues: CASRDTGTRSNEQYF.

This clone appeared a few times. The CDR3 reads CASSNDRGRVYGYTF. CDR3 nucleotides: TGTGCCAGCTCAAATGACAGGGGGCGAGTCTATGGCTACACCTTC. The genes are TRBV18 and TRBJ1-2; 10 nucleotides agree with TRBD1. Germline loops: CDR1 KGHSH, CDR2 LQKENI. Trimming removed 5 bases from V and 4 bases from J; junction bases left unmatched: 7. The CDR3 runs 15 residues.